The T cell receptor (beta chain) under discussion was sequenced for a study of Ad26.COV2.S vaccination and SARS-CoV-2 variants. Overall study context: Donor got 5x10^10 or 1x10^11 viral particles of Ad26.COV2.S. Notes on the study in general: Substantial breadth was reportedly displayed by spike-specific CD8+ and CD4+ T cell responses after vaccination. TCR breadth and depth analyses may have underestimated total T cell responses.

Deletions cut 8 bases from V and 5 bases from J, with 12 bases between. CDR3 length: 12 amino acids. This table comes from immunoSEQ multiplex PCR, and its TCRdb copy is limited to in-frame clones, with some not included. The data contain some 300,000 clones, around four fifths of them singletons. About this clone: Its antigen is undetermined.

The sample's treatment: about 20 received Ad26.COV2.S at low or high dose, single or two shots; 5 received placebo; per-sample allocation not given. Vaccine and placebo recipients were sampled on day 63 after the first injection. Ad26.COV2.S expressed prefusion-stabilized spike from the original Wuhan strain. The V and J genes are TRBV12-3 or TRBV12-4 and TRBJ2-5; D could derive from TRBD1 or TRBD2 (5 bases each). This sequence was found in a person between 18 and 65 years old who received the Ad26.COV2.S COVID-19 vaccine or a placebo. Sample: peripheral blood, taken in a trial of Ad26.COV2.S vaccine versus placebo. CDR3 region: CASQGPAETQYF. The DNA for the CDR3 is TGTGCCAGCCAGGGACCGGCTGAGACCCAGTACTTC.